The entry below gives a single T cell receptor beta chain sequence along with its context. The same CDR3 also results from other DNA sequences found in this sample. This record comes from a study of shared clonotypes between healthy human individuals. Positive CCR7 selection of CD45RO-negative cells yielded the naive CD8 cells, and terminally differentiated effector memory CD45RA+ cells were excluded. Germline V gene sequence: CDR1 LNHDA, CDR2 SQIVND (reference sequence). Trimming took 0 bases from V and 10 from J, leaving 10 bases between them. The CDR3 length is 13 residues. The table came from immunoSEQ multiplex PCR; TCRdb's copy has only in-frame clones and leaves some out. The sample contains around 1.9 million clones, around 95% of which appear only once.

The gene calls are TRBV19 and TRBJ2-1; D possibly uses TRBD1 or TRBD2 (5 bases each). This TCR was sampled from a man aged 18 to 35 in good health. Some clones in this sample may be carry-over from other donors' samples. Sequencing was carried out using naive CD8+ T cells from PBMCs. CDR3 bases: TGTGCCAGTAGTATAGACCCTGGGGGAGAGCAGTTCTTC. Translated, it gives CASSIDPGGEQFF.